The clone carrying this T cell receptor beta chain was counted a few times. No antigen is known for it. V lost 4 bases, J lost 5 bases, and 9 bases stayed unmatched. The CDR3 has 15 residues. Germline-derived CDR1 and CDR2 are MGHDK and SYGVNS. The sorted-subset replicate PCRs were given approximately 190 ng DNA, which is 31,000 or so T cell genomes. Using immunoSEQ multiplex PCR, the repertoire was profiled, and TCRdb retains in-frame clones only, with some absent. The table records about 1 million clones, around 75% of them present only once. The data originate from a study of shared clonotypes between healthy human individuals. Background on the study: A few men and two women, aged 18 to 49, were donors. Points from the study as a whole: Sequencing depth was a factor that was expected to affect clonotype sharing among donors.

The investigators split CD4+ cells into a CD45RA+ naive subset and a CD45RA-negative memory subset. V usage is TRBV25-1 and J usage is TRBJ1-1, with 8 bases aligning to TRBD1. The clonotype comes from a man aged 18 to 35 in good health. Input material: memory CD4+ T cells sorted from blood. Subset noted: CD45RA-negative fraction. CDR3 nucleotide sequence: TGTGCCAGCAGTGGGATCAGGGGGCTTCGAACTGAAGCTTTCTTT. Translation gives CASSGIRGLRTEAFF.